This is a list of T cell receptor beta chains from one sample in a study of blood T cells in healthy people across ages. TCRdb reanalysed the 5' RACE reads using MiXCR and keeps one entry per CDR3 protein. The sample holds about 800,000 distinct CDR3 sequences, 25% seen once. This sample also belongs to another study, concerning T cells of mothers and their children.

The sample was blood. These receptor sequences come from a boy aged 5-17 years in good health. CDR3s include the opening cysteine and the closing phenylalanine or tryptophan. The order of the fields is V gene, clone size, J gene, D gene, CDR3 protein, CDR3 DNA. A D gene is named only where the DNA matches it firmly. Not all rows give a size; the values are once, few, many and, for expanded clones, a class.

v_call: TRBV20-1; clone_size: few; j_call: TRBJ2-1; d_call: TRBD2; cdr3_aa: CSARLPAGGYNEQFF; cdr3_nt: TGCAGTGCTAGGTTACCCGCGGGAGGATACAATGAGCAGTTCTTC
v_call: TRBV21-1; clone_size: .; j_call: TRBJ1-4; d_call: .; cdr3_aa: CASSKINRRNEKLFF; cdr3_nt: TGTGCCAGCAGCAAAATAAACAGGCGTAATGAAAAACTGTTTTTT
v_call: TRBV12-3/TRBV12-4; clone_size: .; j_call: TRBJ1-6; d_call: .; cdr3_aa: CASSPWGVSNSPLHF; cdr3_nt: TGTGCCAGCAGCCCATGGGGGGTCTCTAATTCACCCCTCCACTTT
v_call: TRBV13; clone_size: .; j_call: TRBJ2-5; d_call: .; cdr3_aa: CASSLFSGGETQYF; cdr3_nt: TGTGCCAGCAGCTTATTCTCCGGAGGGGAGACCCAGTACTTC
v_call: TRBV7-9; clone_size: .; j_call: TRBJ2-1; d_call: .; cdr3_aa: CASSLVPRGEQFF; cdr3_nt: TGTGCCAGCAGCTTAGTCCCAAGAGGTGAGCAGTTCTTC
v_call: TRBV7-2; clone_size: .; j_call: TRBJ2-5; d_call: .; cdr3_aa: CASSLTTYGGETQYF; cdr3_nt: TGTGCCAGCAGCCTCACGACCTATGGGGGGGAGACCCAGTACTTC
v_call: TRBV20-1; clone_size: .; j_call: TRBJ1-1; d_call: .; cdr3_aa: CSASPFGEAFF; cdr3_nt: TGCAGTGCTAGCCCTTTCGGTGAAGCTTTCTTT
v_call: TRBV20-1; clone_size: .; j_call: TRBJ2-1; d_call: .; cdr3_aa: CSARDSLYNEQFF; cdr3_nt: TGCAGTGCTAGAGATTCCCTGTACAATGAGCAGTTCTTC
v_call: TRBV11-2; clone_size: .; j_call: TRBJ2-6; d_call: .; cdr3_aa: CASSPWLSGANVLTF; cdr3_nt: TGTGCCAGCAGCCCTTGGCTCTCTGGGGCCAACGTCCTGACTTTC
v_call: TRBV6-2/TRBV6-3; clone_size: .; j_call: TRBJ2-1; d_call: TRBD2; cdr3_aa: CASSYSLAGYNEQFF; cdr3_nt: TGTGCCAGCAGTTACTCGCTAGCGGGGTACAATGAGCAGTTCTTC
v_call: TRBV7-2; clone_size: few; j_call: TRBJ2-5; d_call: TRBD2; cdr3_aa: CASSGIPSGQETQYF; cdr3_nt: TGTGCCAGCAGCGGTATTCCTAGCGGACAAGAGACCCAGTACTTC
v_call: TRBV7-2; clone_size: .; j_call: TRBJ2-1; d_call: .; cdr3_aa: CASSRDLLANEQFF; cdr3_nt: TGTGCCAGCAGCCGAGACCTACTAGCCAATGAGCAGTTCTTC
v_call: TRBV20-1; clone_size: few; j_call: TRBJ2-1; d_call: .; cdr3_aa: CSARDTTSRSYNEQFF; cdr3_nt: TGCAGTGCTAGAGATACGACTAGTCGGTCCTACAATGAGCAGTTCTTC
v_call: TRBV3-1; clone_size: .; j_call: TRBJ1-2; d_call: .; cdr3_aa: CASRLGEGYGYTF; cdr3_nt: TGTGCCAGCAGACTCGGCGAGGGCTATGGCTACACCTTC
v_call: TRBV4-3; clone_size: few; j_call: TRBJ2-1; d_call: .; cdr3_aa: CASSQDTGSSYNEQFF; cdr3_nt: TGCGCCAGCAGCCAAGACACAGGGAGCTCCTACAATGAGCAGTTCTTC
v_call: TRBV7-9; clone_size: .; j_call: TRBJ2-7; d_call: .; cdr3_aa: CASSLFPREGSSYEQYF; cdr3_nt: TGTGCCAGCAGCTTATTCCCCCGGGAAGGGAGCTCCTACGAGCAGTACTTC
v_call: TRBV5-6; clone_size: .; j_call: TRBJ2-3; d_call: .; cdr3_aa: CASSLDGSSSDTQYF; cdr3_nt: TGTGCCAGCAGCTTGGATGGGAGTTCGTCAGATACGCAGTATTTT
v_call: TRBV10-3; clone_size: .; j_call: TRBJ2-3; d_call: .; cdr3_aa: CAISVAVTDTQYF; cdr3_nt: TGTGCCATCAGTGTAGCGGTCACAGATACGCAGTATTTT
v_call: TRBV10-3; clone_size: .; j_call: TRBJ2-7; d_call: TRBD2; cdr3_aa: CAMGLAGGPHEQYF; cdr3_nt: TGTGCCATGGGACTAGCGGGAGGGCCACACGAGCAGTACTTC
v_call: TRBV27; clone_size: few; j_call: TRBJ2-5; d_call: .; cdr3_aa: CASSDLSPGETQYF; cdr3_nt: TGTGCCAGCAGTGACTTAAGCCCAGGAGAGACCCAGTACTTC
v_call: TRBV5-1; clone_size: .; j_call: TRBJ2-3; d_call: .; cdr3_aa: CASSPGDPSTDTQYF; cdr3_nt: TGCGCCAGCAGCCCCGGGGATCCCTCCACAGATACGCAGTATTTT
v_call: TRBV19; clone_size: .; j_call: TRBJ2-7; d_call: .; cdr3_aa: CASSIDLRTYEQYF; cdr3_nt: TGTGCCAGTAGTATAGATCTTCGGACCTACGAGCAGTACTTC
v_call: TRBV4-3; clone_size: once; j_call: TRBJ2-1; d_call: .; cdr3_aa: CASSQVTGTWEQFF; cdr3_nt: TGCGCCAGCAGCCAAGTGACGGGGACATGGGAGCAGTTCTTC
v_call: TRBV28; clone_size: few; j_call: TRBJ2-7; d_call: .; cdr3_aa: CASSLVASPSYEQYF; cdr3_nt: TGTGCCAGCAGTTTAGTGGCATCCCCGTCCTACGAGCAGTACTTC
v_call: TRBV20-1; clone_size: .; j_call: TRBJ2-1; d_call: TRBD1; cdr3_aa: CSAREDTGTGVSSYNEQFF; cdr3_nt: TGCAGTGCCAGAGAGGATACCGGGACAGGGGTCAGCTCCTACAATGAGCAGTTCTTC
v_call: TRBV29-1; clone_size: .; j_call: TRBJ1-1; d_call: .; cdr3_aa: CSATDGAEAFF; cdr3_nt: TGCAGCGCCACCGACGGGGCTGAAGCTTTCTTT
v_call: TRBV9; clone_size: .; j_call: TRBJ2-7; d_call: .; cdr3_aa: CASSVNGGQDEQYF; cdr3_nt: TGTGCCAGCAGCGTAAATGGGGGGCAGGACGAGCAGTACTTC
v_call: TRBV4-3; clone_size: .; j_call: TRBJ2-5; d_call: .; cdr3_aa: CASSQEKERPQYF; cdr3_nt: TGCGCCAGCAGCCAAGAAAAAGAGCGGCCCCAGTACTTC
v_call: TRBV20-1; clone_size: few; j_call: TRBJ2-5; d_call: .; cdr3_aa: CSARDLVRGAGEETQYF; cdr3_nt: TGCAGTGCTAGAGATTTGGTACGGGGGGCTGGGGAAGAGACCCAGTACTTC
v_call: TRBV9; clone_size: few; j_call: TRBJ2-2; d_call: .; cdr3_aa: CASRGKGGNTGELFF; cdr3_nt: TGTGCCAGCAGAGGGAAAGGAGGGAACACCGGGGAGCTGTTTTTT
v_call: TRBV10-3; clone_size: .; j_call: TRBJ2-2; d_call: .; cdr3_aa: CAISESGGARTGELFF; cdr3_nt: TGTGCCATCAGTGAGTCGGGGGGCGCGAGGACCGGGGAGCTGTTTTTT
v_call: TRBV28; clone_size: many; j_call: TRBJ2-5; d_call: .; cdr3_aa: CASSHRETQYF; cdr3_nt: TGTGCCAGCAGTCATAGGGAGACCCAGTACTTC
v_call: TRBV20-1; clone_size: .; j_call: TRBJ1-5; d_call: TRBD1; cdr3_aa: CSAPGQVGSLYGNQPQHF; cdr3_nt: TGCAGTGCCCCCGGACAGGTCGGCAGTCTTTATGGCAATCAGCCCCAGCATTTT
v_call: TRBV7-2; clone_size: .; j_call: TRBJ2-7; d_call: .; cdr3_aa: CASSLYSAGYEQYF; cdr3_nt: TGTGCCAGCAGCTTATATAGCGCGGGGTACGAGCAGTACTTC
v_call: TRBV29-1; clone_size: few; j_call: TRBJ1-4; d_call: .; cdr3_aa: CSVGINEKLFF; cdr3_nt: TGCAGCGTTGGGATAAATGAAAAACTGTTTTTT
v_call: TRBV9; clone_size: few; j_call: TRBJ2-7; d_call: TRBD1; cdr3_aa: CASSSGTGFEPEQYF; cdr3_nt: TGTGCCAGCAGCTCCGGGACAGGGTTTGAACCCGAGCAGTACTTC
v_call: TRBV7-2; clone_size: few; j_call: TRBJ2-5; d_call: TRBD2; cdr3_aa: CASSTAGRGETQYF; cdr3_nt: TGTGCCAGCAGCACAGCGGGGCGGGGAGAGACCCAGTACTTC
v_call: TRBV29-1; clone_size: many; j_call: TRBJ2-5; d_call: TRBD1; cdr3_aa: CSVEDRDSQETQYF; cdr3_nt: TGCAGCGTTGAAGATCGGGACAGCCAAGAGACCCAGTACTTC
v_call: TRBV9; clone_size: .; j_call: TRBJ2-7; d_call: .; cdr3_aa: CSSGEGPFGEQYF; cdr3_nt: TGTTCGAGCGGCGAGGGTCCCTTTGGAGAGCAGTACTTC
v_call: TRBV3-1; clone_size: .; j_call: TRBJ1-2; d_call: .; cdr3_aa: CASSQEPGRKRSSYGYTF; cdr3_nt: TGTGCCAGCAGCCAAGAACCGGGACGGAAACGGTCTAGCTATGGCTACACCTTC
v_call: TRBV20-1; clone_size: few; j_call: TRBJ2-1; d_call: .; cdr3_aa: CSALLYEQFF; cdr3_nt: TGCAGTGCCCTCTTATATGAGCAGTTCTTC
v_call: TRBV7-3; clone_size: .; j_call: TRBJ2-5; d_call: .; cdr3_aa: CASSGGAQETQYF; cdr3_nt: TGTGCCAGCAGCGGGGGCGCCCAAGAGACCCAGTACTTC
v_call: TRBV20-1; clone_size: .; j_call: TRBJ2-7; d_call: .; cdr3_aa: CSAETWDPTYEQYF; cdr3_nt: TGCAGTGCTGAAACATGGGACCCTACCTACGAGCAGTACTTC
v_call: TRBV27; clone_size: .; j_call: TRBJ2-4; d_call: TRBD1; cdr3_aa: CASSSSTGVGGIQYF; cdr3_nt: TGTGCCAGCAGTTCCTCGACAGGGGTCGGGGGCATTCAGTACTTC
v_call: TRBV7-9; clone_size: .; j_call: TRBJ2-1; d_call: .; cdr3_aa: CASSSPGLGEPQVF; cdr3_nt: TGTGCCAGCAGCTCTCCCGGTCTAGGGGAACCCCAAGTCTTC
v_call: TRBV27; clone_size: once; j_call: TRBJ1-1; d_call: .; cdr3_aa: CASGHGGTEAFF; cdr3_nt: TGTGCCAGCGGCCACGGGGGAACTGAAGCTTTCTTT
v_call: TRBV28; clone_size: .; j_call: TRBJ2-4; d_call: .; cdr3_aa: CASSLGWRFLAKNIQYF; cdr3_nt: TGTGCCAGCAGTTTGGGATGGAGATTTTTAGCCAAAAACATTCAGTACTTC
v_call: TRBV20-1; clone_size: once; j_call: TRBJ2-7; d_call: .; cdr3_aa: CSAGPQLYYEQYF; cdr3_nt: TGCAGTGCTGGACCCCAACTCTACTACGAGCAGTACTTC
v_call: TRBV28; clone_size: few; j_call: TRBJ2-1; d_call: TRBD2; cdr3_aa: CASSLGLAGDGAYNEQFF; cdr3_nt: TGTGCCAGCAGCCTAGGACTAGCGGGAGATGGGGCCTACAATGAGCAGTTCTTC